The clone carrying this T cell receptor beta chain was counted at least ten times. The antigen is undetermined. The source of the sample is a study of response to subunit inactivated influenza vaccine. General study findings and limits: That few new T cells are recruited by each seasonal influenza vaccination was the authors' suggestion.

Each CDR3 protein is one row after TCRdb ran MiXCR on the RT-PCR reads. The data contain 250,000 to 350,000 distinct CDR3 sequences, approximately 21% of them singletons. The V and J ends lost 3 bases and 4 bases, in that order; junction bases with no gene match: 3. Looked up from germline, CDR1 is SEHNR and CDR2 is FQNEAQ (reference sequence). The CDR3 is made up of 14 amino acids. The chain couples TRBV7-9 to TRBJ2-3; 8 bases are shared with TRBD1. Sequences were derived from PBMCs from blood, sampled approximately 20 months after vaccination. The sequence was collected from a man in his fifties or sixties who received an inactivated influenza vaccine. The CDR3 sequence: CASSFRGRADTQYF. For the CDR3, the DNA is TGTGCCAGCAGCTTCAGGGGGCGCGCAGATACGCAGTATTTT.